This is a list of T cell receptor beta chains from one sample in a study of blood T cell repertoires in COVID-19. Here immunoSEQ multiplex PCR was the method, and the copy in TCRdb shows in-frame clones only, minus some. The sample consists of 45,000 or so clones, 82% of them appearing once. Specimen: peripheral blood. These receptors all come from a woman aged 70 to 79 with acute or convalescent COVID-19. The CDR3 runs from the conserved cysteine through the conserved F or W. D genes are given only for firm matches. Clone size is shown for a subset of rows, as once, few, many or a class of expanded clone.

D gene	V gene	J gene	clone size	CDR3 protein	CDR3 DNA
TRBD2	TRBV6-1	TRBJ2-3	once	CASSEGLAGDGDTQYF	TGTGCCAGCAGTGAGGGACTAGCGGGAGATGGAGATACGCAGTATTTT
TRBD2	TRBV5-1	TRBJ2-7	NA	CASSLGWTSFNEQYF	TGCGCCAGCAGCTTGGGATGGACTAGTTTCAACGAGCAGTACTTC
NA	TRBV2	TRBJ2-1	NA	CASMRDAHSSYNEQFF	TGTGCCAGCATGCGGGACGCCCATAGCTCCTACAATGAGCAGTTCTTC
TRBD1	TRBV19	TRBJ2-4	NA	CASSRDRGSGAKNIQYF	TGTGCCAGTAGTAGGGACAGGGGGAGCGGGGCCAAAAACATTCAGTACTTC
TRBD1	TRBV27	TRBJ1-5	NA	CASRGQLGQPQHF	TGTGCCAGCAGGGGACAGTTGGGGCAGCCCCAGCATTTT
NA	TRBV6-1	TRBJ2-2	NA	CASSTGTGELFF	TGTGCCAGCAGCACGGGGACCGGGGAGCTGTTTTTT
TRBD2	TRBV19	TRBJ2-5	NA	CASTTGTSGGAATQYF	TGTGCCAGTACCACGGGGACTAGCGGAGGAGCTGCGACCCAGTACTTC
TRBD1	TRBV5-1	TRBJ2-1	NA	CASSPQGDSYNEQFF	TGCGCCAGCAGCCCCCAGGGGGACTCCTACAATGAGCAGTTCTTC
NA	TRBV11-3	TRBJ2-7	NA	CASSFGQTYEQYF	TGTGCCAGCAGCTTTGGACAAACCTACGAGCAGTACTTC
TRBD2	TRBV10-3	TRBJ2-1	NA	CAISLAGELSEQFF	TGTGCCATCAGTCTAGCGGGAGAATTAAGTGAGCAGTTCTTC
NA	TRBV11-3	TRBJ2-1	NA	CASSPSVWSPGQFF	TGTGCCAGCAGCCCCTCCGTGTGGAGCCCCGGGCAGTTCTTC
TRBD2	TRBV7-2	TRBJ2-7	NA	CASSSGTMWEQYF	TGTGCCAGCAGCTCTGGGACTATGTGGGAGCAGTACTTC
NA	TRBV5-4	TRBJ2-7	NA	CASSLRSGSYEQYF	TGTGCCAGCAGCCTTCGCAGCGGATCCTACGAGCAGTACTTC
NA	TRBV19	TRBJ1-2	once	CASSAPGGYGYTF	TGTGCCAGTAGTGCTCCGGGGGGCTATGGCTACACCTTC
TRBD1	TRBV27	TRBJ1-4	NA	CASSSYRGGGEKLFF	TGTGCCAGCAGTTCGTACAGGGGGGGTGGTGAAAAACTGTTTTTT
NA	TRBV10-3	TRBJ1-2	NA	CAISEWRVDYGYTF	TGTGCCATCAGTGAGTGGAGAGTTGACTATGGCTACACCTTC
TRBD1	TRBV28	TRBJ1-5	NA	CASSQGGPSNQPQHF	TGTGCCAGCAGTCAGGGGGGCCCTAGCAATCAGCCCCAGCATTTT
NA	TRBV5-8	TRBJ1-6	NA	CASSFLRGNSPLHF	TGTGCCAGCAGCTTCCTGAGGGGGAATTCACCCCTCCACTTT
TRBD1	TRBV2	TRBJ2-7	NA	CATGQGYEQYF	TGTGCCACTGGACAGGGCTACGAGCAGTACTTC
NA	TRBV15	TRBJ1-3	NA	CATSTAASSGYTIYF	TGTGCCACCAGCACAGCCGCCTCCTCGGGGTACACCATATATTTT
NA	TRBV12-3/TRBV12-4	TRBJ1-1	NA	CASILFGGGEAFF	TGTGCCAGCATCCTCTTCGGTGGGGGGGAAGCTTTCTTT
TRBD2	TRBV18	TRBJ2-2	NA	CASPGLAGSGELFF	TGTGCCAGCCCTGGACTAGCGGGGTCCGGGGAGCTGTTTTTT
NA	TRBV6-5	TRBJ1-1	NA	CASRGQLNTEAFF	TGTGCCAGCAGAGGACAGTTGAACACTGAAGCTTTCTTT
NA	TRBV7-9	TRBJ1-1	NA	CASSLSGLTEAFF	TGTGCCAGCAGCTTATCGGGTCTCACTGAAGCTTTCTTT
NA	TRBV9	TRBJ1-6	NA	CASSATGNSPLHF	TGTGCCAGCAGCGCGACAGGAAATTCACCCCTCCACTTT
NA	TRBV19	TRBJ2-3	NA	CASSIGASTDTQYF	TGTGCCAGTAGTATTGGGGCTAGCACAGATACGCAGTATTTT
NA	TRBV5-5	TRBJ2-7	NA	CASSLGAGYEQYF	TGTGCCAGCAGCTTGGGAGCAGGGTACGAGCAGTACTTC
NA	TRBV19	TRBJ1-2	NA	CASSVESRGAYGYTF	TGTGCCAGTAGCGTAGAATCCAGGGGAGCCTATGGCTACACCTTC
NA	TRBV5-1	TRBJ2-7	NA	CASSLLPGSYEQYF	TGCGCCAGCAGCTTGCTCCCGGGCTCCTACGAGCAGTACTTC
TRBD1	TRBV3-1/TRBV3-2	TRBJ1-3	NA	CASSQRTGRTDTIYF	TGTGCCAGCAGCCAACGGACAGGGAGGACGGACACCATATATTTT
TRBD1	TRBV3-1/TRBV3-2	TRBJ1-1	NA	CASSKRQGVFTEAFF	TGTGCCAGCAGCAAAAGACAGGGGGTCTTCACTGAAGCTTTCTTT
NA	TRBV6-6	TRBJ1-1	NA	CASSQRPPERLRTEAFF	TGTGCCAGCAGTCAAAGACCCCCTGAGAGGTTGCGAACTGAAGCTTTCTTT
TRBD1	TRBV28	TRBJ2-5	once	CASTSGTGAGETQYF	TGTGCCAGCACCTCCGGGACAGGGGCGGGGGAGACCCAGTACTTC
NA	TRBV2	TRBJ2-7	NA	CASSEWGERYEQYF	TGTGCCAGCAGTGAATGGGGGGAGAGGTACGAGCAGTACTTC
TRBD2	TRBV19	TRBJ2-7	NA	CASSNPGLAGSYEQYF	TGTGCCAGTAGTAACCCGGGACTAGCGGGCTCCTACGAGCAGTACTTC
NA	TRBV28	TRBJ2-3	NA	CASSRLWTDTQYF	TGTGCCAGCAGCAGGCTGTGGACAGATACGCAGTATTTT
NA	TRBV11-3	TRBJ2-3	NA	CASSLSDSSTDTQYF	TGTGCCAGCAGCTTGTCAGATTCTAGCACAGATACGCAGTATTTT
TRBD1	TRBV30	TRBJ1-2	NA	CAWSGTGYDGYTF	TGTGCCTGGAGCGGGACAGGGTATGATGGCTACACCTTC
NA	TRBV7-6	TRBJ2-2	NA	CASSLVVSNTGELFF	TGTGCCAGCAGCTTAGTCGTCTCCAACACCGGGGAGCTGTTTTTT
NA	TRBV28	TRBJ1-2	NA	CASSLASYGYTF	TGTGCCAGCAGTTTGGCCTCCTATGGCTACACCTTC
NA	TRBV19	TRBJ2-1	NA	CASRSPGLIYNEQFF	TGTGCCAGTAGGTCCCCGGGACTCATCTACAATGAGCAGTTCTTC
NA	TRBV19	TRBJ2-5	once	CASRRQVFGEETQYF	TGTGCCAGTAGGAGACAGGTTTTCGGAGAAGAGACCCAGTACTTC
TRBD2	TRBV9	TRBJ2-5	once	CASSDEREETQYF	TGTGCCAGCAGCGACGAGCGGGAGGAGACCCAGTACTTC